This TCR beta chain was captured in a study of response to subunit inactivated influenza vaccine (dated by TCRdb to 2016 to 2019). Background for the entire study: The study used deep quantitative T cell receptor repertoire profiling to track responses to a trivalent subunit inactivated influenza vaccine. Overall study outcomes, separate from this receptor: The authors suggested that each seasonal influenza vaccination may recruit only a limited number of new T cells.

In its sample, this clonotype was seen a few times. Its antigen has not been determined. Per-base qualities were not stored, and no clone one base away is much larger. Libraries came from RT-PCR. Sequencing was performed on an Illumina HiSeq 2500. The raw public reads went through TCRdb reprocessing: fastp at Q25, MiXCR clone calling, in-frame beta chains kept. Every entry covers one CDR3 protein and lists the most common genes and DNA from its rows. For this sample there are roughly 540,000 distinct CDR3 sequences; roughly 25% appear just once. Of the sample, 2.5% to 3% is held by the ten largest clones. This sample also belongs to another study, concerning T cells expressing NK-cell markers. The second paper states: TCR beta cDNA libraries were made by 5'RACE template switching that added a universal primer site and unique molecular identifiers. Three sorted T-cell subsets (CD3+CD56+NKG2C+, CD3+CD56+NKG2C- and CD3+CD56-NKG2C+) from several donors had their TCR beta-chain repertoires profiled. Among the eight sequenced donors, only one was HCMV-seronegative, while the other seven were HCMV-seropositive. In several experiments an anti-gammadeltaTCR antibody was added to restrict sorting to alphabetaTCR-expressing T cells. In five to seven donors, the dominant CD3+CD56+NKG2C+ clonotypes were among the top 10 CD8+ clonotypes and accounted for about 1.0-7.5% of CD8+ T cells. Those dominant clonotypes were again the most abundant among CD3+CD56-NKG2C+ cells in a few donors, at roughly 25-60.1%. It remained unclear whether the expanded NKG2C-expressing T cell clones were specific for HCMV antigens. Randomly selected healthy volunteers, three men and five women, were used as the eight sequenced donors. To determine HCMV serostatus, a commercial ELISA kit was used to detect HCMV-specific IgG in serum. Peripheral blood mononuclear cells were isolated from blood by Ficoll density gradient centrifugation. Using Miltenyi isolation kits, CD4+ and CD8+ T cells were isolated from PBMC through magnetic immunoseparation. Synthesis of cDNA was primed from the TCR beta constant segment and was followed by two consecutive PCR amplification steps. The libraries were sequenced on Illumina HiSeq 2000/2500, MiSeq or NextSeq, producing 2 x 150 bp reads. MIGEC was used to demultiplex reads and group the reads by UMI, and MiTCR was used to assemble and quantify clonotypes. To exclude erroneous sequences, only TCR cDNA sequences supported by at least two reads were retained. The tcR package was used for downstream repertoire analysis, and clonotypes were matched across fractions by CDR3 nucleotide sequence plus V segment. VDJmatch was used to annotate antigen specificity against VDJdb, with one amino acid substitution allowed in CDR3.

The receptor's source is a man over 45 who received an inactivated influenza vaccine. Donor details come from another sample of the same person, matched by shared clones. The sequencing used CD4+ T cells sorted from PBMCs, collected 11 to 12 days after vaccination.

The CDR3 amino acid sequence is: CASSYSPSGSDEQFF. The DNA sequence is TGTGCCAGCAGTTACTCGCCTAGCGGGAGTGATGAGCAGTTCTTC. The chain joins TRBV6-5 to TRBJ2-1, and TRBD2 aligns with 10 junction nucleotides. Here V drops 0 bases and J drops 8 bases, and the junction holds 4 bases not matched to any gene. Inclusive of the bounding cysteine and phenylalanine, the CDR3 is 15 residues long. Of all the DNA, just the CDR3 is kept, 45 bases in frame from base 1. From a lookup of the germline V gene, CDR1 and CDR2 are MNHEY and SVGAGI.